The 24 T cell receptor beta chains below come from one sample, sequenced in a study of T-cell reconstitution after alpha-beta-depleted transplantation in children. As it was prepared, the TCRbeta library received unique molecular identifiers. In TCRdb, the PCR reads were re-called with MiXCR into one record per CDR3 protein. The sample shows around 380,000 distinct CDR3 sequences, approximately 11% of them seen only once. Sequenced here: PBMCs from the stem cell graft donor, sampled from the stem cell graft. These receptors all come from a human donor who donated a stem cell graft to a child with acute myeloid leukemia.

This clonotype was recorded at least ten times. In nucleotides, the CDR3 is TGCAGTGCTAGAGATCAACAGCCAGGGTGGGAGACCCAGTACTTC. It encodes CSARDQQPGWETQYF. The rearrangement joins TRBV20-1 to TRBJ2-5; tentatively, D is TRBD1 (5 bases). Trimming shortened V by 0 bases and J by 5 bases, and 16 bases separated the two germline ends. Germline CDR1 and CDR2: DFQATT and SNEGSKA (reference sequence). This CDR3 comprises 15 residues.

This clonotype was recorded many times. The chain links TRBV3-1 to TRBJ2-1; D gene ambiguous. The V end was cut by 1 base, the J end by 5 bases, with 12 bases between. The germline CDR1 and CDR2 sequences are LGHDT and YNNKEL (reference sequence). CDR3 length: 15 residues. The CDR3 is CASSQGLVINNEQFF. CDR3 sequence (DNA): TGTGCCAGCAGCCAAGGCCTAGTGATTAACAATGAGCAGTTCTTC.

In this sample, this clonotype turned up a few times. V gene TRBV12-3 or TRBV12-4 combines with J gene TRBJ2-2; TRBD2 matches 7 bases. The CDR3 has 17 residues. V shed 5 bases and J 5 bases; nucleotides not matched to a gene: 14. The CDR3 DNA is TGTGCCAGCAGTCCCGTGGCGGGGGAGGGAAGAACCGGGGAGCTGTTTTTT. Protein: CASSPVAGEGRTGELFF.

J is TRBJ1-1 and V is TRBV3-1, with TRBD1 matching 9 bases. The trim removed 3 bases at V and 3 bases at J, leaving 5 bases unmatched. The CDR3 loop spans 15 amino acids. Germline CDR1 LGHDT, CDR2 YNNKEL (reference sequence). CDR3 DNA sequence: TGTGCCAGCAGCCACCTGGGACAGGGTGACACTGAAGCTTTCTTT. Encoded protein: CASSHLGQGDTEAFF.

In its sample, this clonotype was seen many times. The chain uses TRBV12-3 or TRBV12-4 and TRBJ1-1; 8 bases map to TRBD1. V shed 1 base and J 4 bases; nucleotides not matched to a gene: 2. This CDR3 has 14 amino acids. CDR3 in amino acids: CASSLGQGITEAFF. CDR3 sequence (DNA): TGTGCCAGCAGTTTAGGACAGGGGATCACTGAAGCTTTCTTT.

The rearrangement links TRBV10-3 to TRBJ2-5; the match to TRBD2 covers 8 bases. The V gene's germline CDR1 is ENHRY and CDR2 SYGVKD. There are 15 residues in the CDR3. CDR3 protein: CASYPTLAVPTTQYF. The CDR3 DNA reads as TGTGCTAGCTATCCCACACTAGCGGTCCCAACGACCCAGTACTTC.

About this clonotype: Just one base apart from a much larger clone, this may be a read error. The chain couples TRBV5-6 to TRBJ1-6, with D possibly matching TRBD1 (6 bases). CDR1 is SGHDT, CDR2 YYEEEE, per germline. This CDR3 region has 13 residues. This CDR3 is CTSSRDINSPLHF. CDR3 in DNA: TGTACCAGCAGCAGGGACATTAATTCACCCCTCCACTTT.

In DNA, the CDR3 is TGTGCCAGCAGTCAAATGGGGAGGGGTGGAGAAAAACTGTTTTTT. This codes for CASSQMGRGGEKLFF. The rearrangement uses TRBV12-3 or TRBV12-4 and TRBJ1-4; tentatively, D is TRBD1 (5 bases). CDR3 length: 15 amino acids. The V end was cut by 5 bases, the J end by 8 bases, with 18 bases between.

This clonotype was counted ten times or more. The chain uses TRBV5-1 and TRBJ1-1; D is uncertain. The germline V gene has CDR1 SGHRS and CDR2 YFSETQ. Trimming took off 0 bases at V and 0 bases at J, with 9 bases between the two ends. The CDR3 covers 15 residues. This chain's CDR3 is CASSLAGTMNTEAFF. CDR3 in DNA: TGCGCCAGCAGCTTGGCCGGAACTATGAACACTGAAGCTTTCTTT.

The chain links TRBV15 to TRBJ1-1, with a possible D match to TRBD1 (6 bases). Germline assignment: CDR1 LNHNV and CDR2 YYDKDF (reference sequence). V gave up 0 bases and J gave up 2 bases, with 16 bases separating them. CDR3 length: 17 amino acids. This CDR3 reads CATSRDPRGGDNTEAFF. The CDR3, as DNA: TGTGCCACCAGCAGAGATCCGCGAGGGGGGGATAACACTGAAGCTTTCTTT.

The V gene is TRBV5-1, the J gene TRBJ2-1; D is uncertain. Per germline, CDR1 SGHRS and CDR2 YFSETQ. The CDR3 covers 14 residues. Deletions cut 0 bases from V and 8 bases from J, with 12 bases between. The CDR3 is CASSLGQFGDEQFF. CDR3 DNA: TGCGCCAGCAGCTTGGGGCAGTTCGGTGATGAGCAGTTCTTC.

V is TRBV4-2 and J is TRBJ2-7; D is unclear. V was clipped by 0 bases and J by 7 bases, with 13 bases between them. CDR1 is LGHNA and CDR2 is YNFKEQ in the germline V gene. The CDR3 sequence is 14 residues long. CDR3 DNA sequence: TGTGCCAGCAGCCAAGATGACCGAGTCTTGGAGCAGTACTTC. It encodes CASSQDDRVLEQYF.

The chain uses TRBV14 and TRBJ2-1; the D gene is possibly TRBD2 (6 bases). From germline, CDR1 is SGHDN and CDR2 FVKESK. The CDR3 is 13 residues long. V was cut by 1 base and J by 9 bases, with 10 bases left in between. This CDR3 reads CASSQGLVGEQFF. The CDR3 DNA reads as TGTGCCAGCAGCCAAGGACTAGTGGGTGAGCAGTTCTTC.

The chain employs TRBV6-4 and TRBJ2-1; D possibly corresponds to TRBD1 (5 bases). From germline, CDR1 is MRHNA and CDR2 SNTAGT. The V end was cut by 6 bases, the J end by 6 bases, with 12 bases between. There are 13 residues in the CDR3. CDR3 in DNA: TGTGCCAGCAGCAAAGGGGAAATCAATGAGCAGTTCTTC. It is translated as CASSKGEINEQFF.

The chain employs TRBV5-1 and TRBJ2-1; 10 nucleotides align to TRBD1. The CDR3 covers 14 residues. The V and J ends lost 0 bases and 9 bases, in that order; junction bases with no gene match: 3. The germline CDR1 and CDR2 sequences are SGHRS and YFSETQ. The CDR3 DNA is TGCGCCAGCAGCTTGGCCCGACAGGGGGCTGAGCAGTTCTTC. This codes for CASSLARQGAEQFF.

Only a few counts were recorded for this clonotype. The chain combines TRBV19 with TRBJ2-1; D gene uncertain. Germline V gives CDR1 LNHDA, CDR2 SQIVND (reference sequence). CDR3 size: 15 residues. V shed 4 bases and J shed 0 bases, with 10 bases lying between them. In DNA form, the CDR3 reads TGTGCCAGTAGTAGTGATTATTACTCCTACAATGAGCAGTTCTTC. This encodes CASSSDYYSYNEQFF.

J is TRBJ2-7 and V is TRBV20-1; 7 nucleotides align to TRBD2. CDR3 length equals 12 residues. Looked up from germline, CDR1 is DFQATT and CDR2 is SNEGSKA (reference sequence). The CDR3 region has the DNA TGCAGCTTTACCGGGACTAACTACGAGCAGTACTTC. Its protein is CSFTGTNYEQYF.

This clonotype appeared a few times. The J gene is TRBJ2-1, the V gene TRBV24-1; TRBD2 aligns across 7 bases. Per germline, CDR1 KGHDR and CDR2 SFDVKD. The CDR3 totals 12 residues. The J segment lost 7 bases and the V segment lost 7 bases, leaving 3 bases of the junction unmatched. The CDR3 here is CATSQGGNEQFF. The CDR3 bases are TGTGCCACCAGCCAGGGAGGGAATGAGCAGTTCTTC.

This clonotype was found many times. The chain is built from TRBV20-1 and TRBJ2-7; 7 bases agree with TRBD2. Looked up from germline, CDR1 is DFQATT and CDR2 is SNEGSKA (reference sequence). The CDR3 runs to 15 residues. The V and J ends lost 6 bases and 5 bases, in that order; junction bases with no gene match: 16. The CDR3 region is CSASGLGGGNDEQYF. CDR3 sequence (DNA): TGCAGTGCAAGCGGCTTGGGCGGGGGTAACGACGAGCAGTACTTC.

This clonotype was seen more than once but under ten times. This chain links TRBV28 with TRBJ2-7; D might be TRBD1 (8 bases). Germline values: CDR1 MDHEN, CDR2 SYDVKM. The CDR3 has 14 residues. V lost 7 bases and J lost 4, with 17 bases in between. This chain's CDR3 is CASKTGGGAYEQYF. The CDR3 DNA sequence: TGTGCCAGCAAAACAGGGGGAGGGGCATACGAGCAGTACTTC.

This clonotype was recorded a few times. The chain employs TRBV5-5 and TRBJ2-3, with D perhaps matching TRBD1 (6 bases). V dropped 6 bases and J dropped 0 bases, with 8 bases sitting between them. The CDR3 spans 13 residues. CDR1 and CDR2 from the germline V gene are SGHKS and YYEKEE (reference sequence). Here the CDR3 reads CASIRGSTDTQYF. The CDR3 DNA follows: TGTGCCAGCATCAGGGGTAGCACAGATACGCAGTATTTT.

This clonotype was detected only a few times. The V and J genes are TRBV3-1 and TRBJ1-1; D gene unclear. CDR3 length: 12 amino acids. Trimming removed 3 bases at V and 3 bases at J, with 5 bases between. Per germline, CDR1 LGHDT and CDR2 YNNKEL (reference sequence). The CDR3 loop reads CASSHEYTEAFF. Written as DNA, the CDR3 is TGTGCCAGCAGCCACGAATACACTGAAGCTTTCTTT.

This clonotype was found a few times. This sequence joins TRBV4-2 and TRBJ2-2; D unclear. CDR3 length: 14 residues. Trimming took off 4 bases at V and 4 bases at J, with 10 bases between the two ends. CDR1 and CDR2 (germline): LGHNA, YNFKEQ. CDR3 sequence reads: CASSPYPGTGELFF. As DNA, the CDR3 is TGTGCCAGCAGCCCGTATCCCGGCACCGGGGAGCTGTTTTTT.

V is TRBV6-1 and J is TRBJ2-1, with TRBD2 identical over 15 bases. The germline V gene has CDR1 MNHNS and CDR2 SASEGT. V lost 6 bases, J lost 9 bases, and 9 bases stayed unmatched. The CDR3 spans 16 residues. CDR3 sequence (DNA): TGTGCCAGCAGCCACAGGACTAGCGGGAGGGTCCGTGAGCAGTTCTTC. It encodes CASSHRTSGRVREQFF.